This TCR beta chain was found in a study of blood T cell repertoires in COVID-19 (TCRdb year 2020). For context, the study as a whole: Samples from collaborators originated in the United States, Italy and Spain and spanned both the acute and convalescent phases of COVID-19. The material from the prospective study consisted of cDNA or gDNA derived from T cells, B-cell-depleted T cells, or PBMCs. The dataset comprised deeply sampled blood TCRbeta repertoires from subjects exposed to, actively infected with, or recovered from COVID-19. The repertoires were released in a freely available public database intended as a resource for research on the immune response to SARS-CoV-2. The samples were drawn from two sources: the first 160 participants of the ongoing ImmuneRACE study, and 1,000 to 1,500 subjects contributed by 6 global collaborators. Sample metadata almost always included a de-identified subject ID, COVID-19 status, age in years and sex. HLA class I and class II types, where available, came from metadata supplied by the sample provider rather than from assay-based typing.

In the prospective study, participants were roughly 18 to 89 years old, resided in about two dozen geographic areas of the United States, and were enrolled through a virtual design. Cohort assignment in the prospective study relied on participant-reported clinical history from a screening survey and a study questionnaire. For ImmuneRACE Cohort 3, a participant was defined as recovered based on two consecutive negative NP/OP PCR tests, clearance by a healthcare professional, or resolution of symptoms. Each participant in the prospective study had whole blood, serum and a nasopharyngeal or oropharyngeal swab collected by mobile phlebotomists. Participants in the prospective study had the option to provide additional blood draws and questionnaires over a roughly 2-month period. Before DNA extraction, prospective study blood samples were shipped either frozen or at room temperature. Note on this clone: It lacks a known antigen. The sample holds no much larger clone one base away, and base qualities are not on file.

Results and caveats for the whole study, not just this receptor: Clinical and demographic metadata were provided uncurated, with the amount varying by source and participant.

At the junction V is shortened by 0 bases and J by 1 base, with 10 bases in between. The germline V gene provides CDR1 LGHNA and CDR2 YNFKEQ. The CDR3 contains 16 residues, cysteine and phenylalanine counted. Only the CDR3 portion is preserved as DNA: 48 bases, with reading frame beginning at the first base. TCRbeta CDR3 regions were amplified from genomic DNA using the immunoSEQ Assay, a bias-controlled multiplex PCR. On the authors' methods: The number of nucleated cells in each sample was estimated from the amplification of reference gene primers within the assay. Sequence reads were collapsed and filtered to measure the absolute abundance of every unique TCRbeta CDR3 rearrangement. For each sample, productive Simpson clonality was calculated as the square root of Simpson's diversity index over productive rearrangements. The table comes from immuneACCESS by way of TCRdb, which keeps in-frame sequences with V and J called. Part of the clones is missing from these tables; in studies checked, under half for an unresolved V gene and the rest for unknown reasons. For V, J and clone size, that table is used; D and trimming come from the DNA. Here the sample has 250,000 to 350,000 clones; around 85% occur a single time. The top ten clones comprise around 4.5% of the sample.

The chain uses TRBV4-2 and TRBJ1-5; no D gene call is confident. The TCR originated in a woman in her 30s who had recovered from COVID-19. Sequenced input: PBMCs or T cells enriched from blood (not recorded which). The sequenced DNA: TGTGCCAGCAGCCAAGATCGAGGTACAAGCAATCAGCCCCAGCATTTT. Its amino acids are CASSQDRGTSNQPQHF.